These 2 T cell receptor beta chains came from one sample sequenced in a study of vaccination and CD4 T cells after COVID-19. Scientists ran DNA taken from cultured CD4+ T cells through the Oncomine TCR Beta short-read assay for sequencing. One entry per CDR3 protein results from TCRdb running MiXCR on the PCR reads. Of around 13,000 distinct CDR3 sequences in the sample, approximately 25% were seen once. These receptors have no known antigen. Treatment: approximately nine-day PBMC culture with coronavirus spike peptide pools or control peptides (ViraFEST assay). This specimen consisted of CD4+ T cells from blood, cultured in vitro, obtained after SARS-CoV-2 vaccination. These receptors all come from a human donor who had recovered from COVID-19.

Within the sample, this clonotype is medium-sized. This chain joins TRBV27 and TRBJ2-7; 8 positions agree with TRBD2. J was trimmed by 4 bases and V by 2 bases; bases with no gene match: 1. Germline-derived CDR1 and CDR2 are MNHEY and SMNVEV (reference sequence). The CDR3 loop spans 13 amino acids. The CDR3 sequence is CASSLREGYEQYF. CDR3 DNA sequence: TGTGCCAGCAGTTTACGGGAGGGGTACGAGCAGTACTTC.

The chain combines TRBV28 with TRBJ1-2, with D perhaps matching TRBD1 (6 bases). There are 16 residues in the CDR3. Trimming removed 5 bases from V and 8 bases from J, with 24 bases in between. Germline CDR1 MDHEN, CDR2 SYDVKM. The CDR3 region has the DNA TGTGCCAGCAGTCCCGGTCCTGGTACAGGGTTGAACGGCTACACCTTC. It yields the protein CASSPGPGTGLNGYTF.